Only one count was recorded for the clone carrying this T cell receptor (beta chain). As yet, its antigen is unknown. The PCR contained 60 Vbeta and 13 Jbeta primers. Assay: immunoSEQ multiplex PCR; the TCRdb copy retains only in-frame clones and omits some. The sample has around 300,000 clones, approximately 70% seen once. The data are from a study of cytomegalovirus exposure and HLA in healthy donors. Study-wide findings and caveats: As a later analysis revealed, the rate of TCR association differed by HLA locus, with DRB1 most and HLA-C fewest. Most of the CMV-associated TCR beta chains (in a later analysis) appeared to be HLA-restricted.

Trimming took off 1 base at V and 3 bases at J, with 12 bases between the two ends. The CDR3 has 15 residues. In germline, CDR1 is SGHVS, CDR2 FNYEAQ. This TCR derives from a female donor in good health and CMV-seronegative. Sequencing used PBMCs. The chain links TRBV7-6 to TRBJ1-1; D unresolved. CDR3 nucleotide sequence: TGTGCCAGCAGCTTAGAAAACGCGGGATACACTGAAGCTTTCTTT. Protein sequence: CASSLENAGYTEAFF.